This is a list of T cell receptor beta chains from one sample in a study of cytomegalovirus exposure and HLA in healthy donors. Using immunoSEQ multiplex PCR, the repertoire was profiled, and TCRdb retains in-frame clones only, with some absent. The table has over 150,000 clones, nearly 80% seen once. The sample comprised PBMCs. These receptors originate from a man younger than 35 in good health and CMV-seropositive. Each CDR3 is given with its conserved first and last residue. A D gene is named only where the DNA matches it firmly. Size is omitted from some rows. Given values are once, few, many or a class for expanded clones.

v_call: TRBV15; j_call: TRBJ2-1; d_call: .; clone_size: few; cdr3_aa: CATRDSPYNEQFF; cdr3_nt: TGTGCCACACGGGACTCCCCCTACAATGAGCAGTTCTTC
v_call: TRBV9; j_call: TRBJ2-1; d_call: TRBD2; clone_size: few; cdr3_aa: CASSVGLATPNEQFF; cdr3_nt: TGTGCCAGCAGCGTCGGACTAGCGACTCCCAATGAGCAGTTCTTC
v_call: TRBV19; j_call: TRBJ1-5; d_call: .; clone_size: .; cdr3_aa: CASSIVGRVGNQPQHF; cdr3_nt: TGTGCCAGTAGTATAGTCGGGAGGGTCGGGAATCAGCCCCAGCATTTT
v_call: TRBV5-1; j_call: TRBJ2-1; d_call: TRBD2; clone_size: .; cdr3_aa: CASSLAGTSGNHEQFF; cdr3_nt: TGCGCCAGCAGCTTGGCCGGGACTAGCGGGAACCATGAGCAGTTCTTC
v_call: TRBV6-5; j_call: TRBJ2-7; d_call: .; clone_size: few; cdr3_aa: CASIRVTAAGYEQYF; cdr3_nt: TGTGCCAGCATCCGGGTCACGGCGGCGGGCTACGAGCAGTACTTC
v_call: TRBV5-8; j_call: TRBJ1-5; d_call: .; clone_size: .; cdr3_aa: CASSPLQPQHF; cdr3_nt: TGTGCCAGCAGCCCCCTACAGCCCCAGCATTTT
v_call: TRBV19; j_call: TRBJ2-7; d_call: TRBD2; clone_size: .; cdr3_aa: CASSIGTRGHEQYF; cdr3_nt: TGTGCCAGTAGTATAGGGACTAGAGGCCACGAGCAGTACTTC
v_call: TRBV4-3; j_call: TRBJ2-5; d_call: .; clone_size: .; cdr3_aa: CASSQEGQGGETQYF; cdr3_nt: TGCGCCAGCAGCCAAGAAGGCCAGGGAGGAGAGACCCAGTACTTC
v_call: TRBV27; j_call: TRBJ2-2; d_call: TRBD2; clone_size: .; cdr3_aa: CASSLTSLNTGELFF; cdr3_nt: TGTGCCAGCAGCCTGACTAGCTTGAACACCGGGGAGCTGTTTTTT
v_call: TRBV19; j_call: TRBJ2-2; d_call: .; clone_size: .; cdr3_aa: CASSIGGSTGELFF; cdr3_nt: TGTGCCAGTAGTATCGGGGGTTCCACCGGGGAGCTGTTTTTT
v_call: TRBV29-1; j_call: TRBJ2-5; d_call: .; clone_size: .; cdr3_aa: CSVDLRGQETQYF; cdr3_nt: TGCAGCGTTGACCTACGCGGCCAAGAGACCCAGTACTTC
v_call: TRBV5-8; j_call: TRBJ2-5; d_call: TRBD2; clone_size: .; cdr3_aa: CASRAGVSGGETQYF; cdr3_nt: TGTGCCAGCAGAGCGGGCGTATCGGGGGGAGAGACCCAGTACTTC
v_call: TRBV14; j_call: TRBJ2-6; d_call: .; clone_size: .; cdr3_aa: CASSPTSGGANGLTF; cdr3_nt: TGTGCCAGCAGCCCGACCAGTGGGGGGGCCAACGGCCTGACTTTC
v_call: TRBV7-9; j_call: TRBJ2-3; d_call: TRBD2; clone_size: .; cdr3_aa: CASSFQTSGTDTQYF; cdr3_nt: TGTGCCAGCAGCTTCCAGACTAGCGGCACAGATACGCAGTATTTT
v_call: TRBV5-1; j_call: TRBJ1-2; d_call: TRBD1; clone_size: .; cdr3_aa: CASSETGVSVYGYTF; cdr3_nt: TGCGCCAGCAGCGAGACAGGGGTTTCGGTCTATGGCTACACCTTC